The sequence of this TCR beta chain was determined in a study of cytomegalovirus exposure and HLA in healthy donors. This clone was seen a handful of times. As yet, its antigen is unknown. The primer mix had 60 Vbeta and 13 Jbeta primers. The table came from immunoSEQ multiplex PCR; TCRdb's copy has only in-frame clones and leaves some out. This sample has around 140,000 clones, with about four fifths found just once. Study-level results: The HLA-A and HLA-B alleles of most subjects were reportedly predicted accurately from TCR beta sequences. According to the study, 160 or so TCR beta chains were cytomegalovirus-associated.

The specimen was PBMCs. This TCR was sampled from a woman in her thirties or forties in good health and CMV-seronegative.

The CDR3 DNA follows: TGTGCCAGCAGCCCAGACAGGGGGCATACCGGGGAGCTGTTTTTT. Protein product: CASSPDRGHTGELFF. The rearrangement uses TRBV6-4 and TRBJ2-2; 10 nucleotides agree with TRBD1. In germline, CDR1 is MRHNA, CDR2 SNTAGT. V gave up 6 bases and J gave up 5 bases; unmatched junction bases: 6. CDR3 length: 15 amino acids.